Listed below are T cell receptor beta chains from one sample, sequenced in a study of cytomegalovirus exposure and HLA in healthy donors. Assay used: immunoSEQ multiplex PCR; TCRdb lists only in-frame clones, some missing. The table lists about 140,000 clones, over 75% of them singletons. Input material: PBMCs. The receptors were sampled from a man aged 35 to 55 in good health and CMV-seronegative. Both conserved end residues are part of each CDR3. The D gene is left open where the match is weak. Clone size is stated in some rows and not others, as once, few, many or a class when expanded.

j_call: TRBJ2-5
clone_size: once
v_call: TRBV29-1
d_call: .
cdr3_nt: TGCAGCGTTGGATCGAGGTGGGAGACCCAGTACTTC
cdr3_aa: CSVGSRWETQYF

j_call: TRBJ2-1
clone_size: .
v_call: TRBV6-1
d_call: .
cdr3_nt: TGTGCCAGCAGTGAGGTCAGCTCCTACAATGAGCAGTTCTTC
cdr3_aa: CASSEVSSYNEQFF

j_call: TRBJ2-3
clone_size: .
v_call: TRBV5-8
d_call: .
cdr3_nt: TGTGCCAGCAGCTTGTTACACACAGATACGCAGTATTTT
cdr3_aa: CASSLLHTDTQYF

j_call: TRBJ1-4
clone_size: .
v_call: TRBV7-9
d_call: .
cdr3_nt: TGTTCCAGCTTTCAGGGGTCAGATCTCGGTGAAAAACTGTTTTTT
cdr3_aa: CSSFQGSDLGEKLFF

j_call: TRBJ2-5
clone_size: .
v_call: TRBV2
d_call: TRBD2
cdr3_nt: TGTGCCAGCAGTGAGCTAGCGGGAGAGTTGGAGGCCCAGTACTTC
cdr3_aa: CASSELAGELEAQYF

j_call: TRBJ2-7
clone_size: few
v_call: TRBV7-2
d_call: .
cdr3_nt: TGTGCCAGCAGCTTAGACAGTCGGAGGGCCTACGAGCAGTACTTC
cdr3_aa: CASSLDSRRAYEQYF

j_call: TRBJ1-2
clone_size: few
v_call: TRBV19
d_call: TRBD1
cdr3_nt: TGTGCCAGTAGTATGGGAGGACGGGACAGCTGGGGCTATGGCTACACCTTC
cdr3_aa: CASSMGGRDSWGYGYTF

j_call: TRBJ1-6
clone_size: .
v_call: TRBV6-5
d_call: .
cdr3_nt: TGTGCCAGCAGTTACCTCCAGGGTGATAATTCACCCCTCCACTTT
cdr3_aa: CASSYLQGDNSPLHF

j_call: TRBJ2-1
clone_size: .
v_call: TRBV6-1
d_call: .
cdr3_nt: TGTGCCAGCAGTGAAGTAGGGTGGCTAGCTGAGGCGGGTGAGCAGTTCTTC
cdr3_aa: CASSEVGWLAEAGEQFF

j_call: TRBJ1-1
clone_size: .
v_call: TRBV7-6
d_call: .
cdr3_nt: TGTGCCAGCAGCTCACAGGGCCCGAACACTGAAGCTTTCTTT
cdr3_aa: CASSSQGPNTEAFF

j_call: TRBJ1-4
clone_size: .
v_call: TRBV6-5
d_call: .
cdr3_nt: TGTGCCAGCAGCCCGTTACCTCGCGGGGCGGAAAAACTGTTTTTT
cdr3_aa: CASSPLPRGAEKLFF

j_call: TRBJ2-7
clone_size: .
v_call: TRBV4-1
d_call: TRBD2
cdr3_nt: TGCGCCAGCAGCCAACTAGCGGGAACCTACGAGCAGTACTTC
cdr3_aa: CASSQLAGTYEQYF

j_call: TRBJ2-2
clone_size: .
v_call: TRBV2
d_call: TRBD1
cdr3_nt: TGTGCCAGCAGTGAATCCGGGACAGACACCGGGGAGCTGTTTTTT
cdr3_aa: CASSESGTDTGELFF

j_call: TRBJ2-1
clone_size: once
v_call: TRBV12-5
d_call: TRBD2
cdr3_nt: TGTGCTAGTGGTTCCCTCGGTCAGCGGGAAAACAATGAGCAGTTCTTC
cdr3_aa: CASGSLGQRENNEQFF

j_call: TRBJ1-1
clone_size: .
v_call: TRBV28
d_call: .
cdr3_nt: TGTGCCAGCAGGCGGAGGACTGAAGCTTTCTTT
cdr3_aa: CASRRRTEAFF

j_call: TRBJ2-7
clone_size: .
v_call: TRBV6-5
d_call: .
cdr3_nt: TGTGCCAGCAGTCGCAGGGGCCACGAGCAGTACTTC
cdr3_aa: CASSRRGHEQYF

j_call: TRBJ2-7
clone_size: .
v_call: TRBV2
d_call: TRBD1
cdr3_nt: TGTGCCAGCGACAGGGGGGCCAGCTCCTACGAGCAGTACTTC
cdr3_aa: CASDRGASSYEQYF

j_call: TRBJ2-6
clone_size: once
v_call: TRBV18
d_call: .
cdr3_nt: TGTGCCAGCTCCTTATCTGGGGCCAACGTCCTGACTTTC
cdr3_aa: CASSLSGANVLTF

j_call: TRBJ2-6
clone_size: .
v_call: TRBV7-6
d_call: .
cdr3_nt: TGTGCCAGCAGCTTAGGATTCCCGGGCTCTGGGGCCAACGTCCTGACTTTC
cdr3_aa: CASSLGFPGSGANVLTF

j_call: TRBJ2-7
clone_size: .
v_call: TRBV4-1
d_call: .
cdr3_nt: TGCGCCAGCAGCCATGGCCCCGGGGGTAACCGCTACGAGCAGTACTTC
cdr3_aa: CASSHGPGGNRYEQYF

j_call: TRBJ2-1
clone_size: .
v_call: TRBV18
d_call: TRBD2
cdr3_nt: TGTGCCAGCTCACGGGAAACCCTAGCGGGAGAGTTCTTC
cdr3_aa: CASSRETLAGEFF

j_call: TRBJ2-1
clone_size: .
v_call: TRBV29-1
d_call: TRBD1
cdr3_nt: TGCAGCGTTGTGGGGAGGACAGGGTGGATTGGGAACTACAATGAGCAGTTCTTC
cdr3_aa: CSVVGRTGWIGNYNEQFF

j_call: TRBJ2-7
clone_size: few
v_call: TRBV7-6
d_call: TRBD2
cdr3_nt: TGTGCCAGCAGCTTAGTCGCGGGGGCTAGCGGGTCCTACGAGCAGTACTTC
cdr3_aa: CASSLVAGASGSYEQYF

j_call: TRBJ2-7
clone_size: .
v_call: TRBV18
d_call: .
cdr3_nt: TGTGCCAGCTCAAAGACTCCAACCTACGAGCAGTACTTC
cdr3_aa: CASSKTPTYEQYF

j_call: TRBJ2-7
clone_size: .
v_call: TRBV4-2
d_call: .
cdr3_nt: TGTGCCAGCAGCCAAGATCGGCTAGCCGGCTACGAGCAGTACTTC
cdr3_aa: CASSQDRLAGYEQYF

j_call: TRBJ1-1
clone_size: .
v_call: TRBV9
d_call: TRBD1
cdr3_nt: TGTGCCAGCAGCGTGGGGCCCGCCGGTCAGGGGGGCGGGAACACTGAAGCTTTCTTT
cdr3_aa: CASSVGPAGQGGGNTEAFF

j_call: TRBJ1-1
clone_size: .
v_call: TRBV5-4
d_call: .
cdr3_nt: TGTGCCAGCAGCTTGGGACAGGCGGAAGCTTTCTTT
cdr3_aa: CASSLGQAEAFF

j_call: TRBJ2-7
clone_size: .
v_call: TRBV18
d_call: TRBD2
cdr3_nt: TGTGCCAGCTCACCAGGAATGGCGGGAGGGATCTACGAGCAGTACTTC
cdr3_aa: CASSPGMAGGIYEQYF

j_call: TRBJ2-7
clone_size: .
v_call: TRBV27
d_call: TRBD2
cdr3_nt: TGTGCCAGCAGTTTATTTGCGGGAGCCTGGGAGCAGTACTTC
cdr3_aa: CASSLFAGAWEQYF

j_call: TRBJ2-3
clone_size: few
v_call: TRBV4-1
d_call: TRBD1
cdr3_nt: TGCGCCAGCAGCCAAGATGTCCAGGGGGCGCTTGATACGCAGTATTTT
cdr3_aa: CASSQDVQGALDTQYF

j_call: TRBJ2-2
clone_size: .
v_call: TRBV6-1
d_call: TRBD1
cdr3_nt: TGTGCCAGCAGTGAAGTACAGGGGCAGGGCGGGGAGCTGTTTTTT
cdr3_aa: CASSEVQGQGGELFF

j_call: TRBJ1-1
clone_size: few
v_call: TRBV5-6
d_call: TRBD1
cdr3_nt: TGTGCCAGCAGCCCCGGGACAGGGGAGGGGACTGAAGCTTTCTTT
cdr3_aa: CASSPGTGEGTEAFF

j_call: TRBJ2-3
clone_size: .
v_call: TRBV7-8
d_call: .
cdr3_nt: TGTGCCAGCAGCTTGACAGGAGATACGCAGTATTTT
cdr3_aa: CASSLTGDTQYF

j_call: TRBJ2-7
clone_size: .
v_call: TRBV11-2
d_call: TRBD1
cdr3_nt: TGTGCCAGCAGCCCCCCCGGACAGGGCCCCTACGAGCAGTACTTC
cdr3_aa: CASSPPGQGPYEQYF

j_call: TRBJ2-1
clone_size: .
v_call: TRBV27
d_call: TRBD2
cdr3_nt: TGTGCCAGCAGCTCCCCCAAACTAGCGGGAGGCTACGAGCAGTTCTTC
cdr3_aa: CASSSPKLAGGYEQFF

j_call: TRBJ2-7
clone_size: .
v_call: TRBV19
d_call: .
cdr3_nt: TGTGCCACCGGGGACACCTCCTACGAGCAGTACTTC
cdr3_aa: CATGDTSYEQYF

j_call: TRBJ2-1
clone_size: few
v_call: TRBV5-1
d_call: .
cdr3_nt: TGCGCCAGCAGCCAGGACCAGGGGAGCTCCTACAATGAGCAGTTCTTC
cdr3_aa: CASSQDQGSSYNEQFF

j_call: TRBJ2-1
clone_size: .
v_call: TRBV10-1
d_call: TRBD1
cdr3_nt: TGCGCCAGCAACGCCGGGACAGGGGTAGGTCAGTTCTTC
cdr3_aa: CASNAGTGVGQFF

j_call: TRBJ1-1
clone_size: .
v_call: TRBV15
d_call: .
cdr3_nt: TGTGCCACCAGCAGAGATCCCCCTCGGGGGGCGGGCACTGAAGCTTTCTTT
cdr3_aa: CATSRDPPRGAGTEAFF

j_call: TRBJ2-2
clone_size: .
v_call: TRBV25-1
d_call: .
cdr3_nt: TGTGCCAGCCGAGGAGGTAACACCGGGGAGCTGTTTTTT
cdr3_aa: CASRGGNTGELFF

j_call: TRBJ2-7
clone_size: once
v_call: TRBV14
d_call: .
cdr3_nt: TGTGCCAGCAGCATTCAGGGGTTCCCCTACGAGCAGTACTTC
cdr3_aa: CASSIQGFPYEQYF

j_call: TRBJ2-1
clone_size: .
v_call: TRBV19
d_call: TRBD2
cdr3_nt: TGTGCCAGTAGTATAGTTTCGGGGAGACGGGGCGGGAGTTACTACAATGAGCAGTTCTTC
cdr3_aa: CASSIVSGRRGGSYYNEQFF

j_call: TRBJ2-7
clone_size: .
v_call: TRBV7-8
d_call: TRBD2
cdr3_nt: TGTGCCAGCAGCCCCGGGGGGACAGTCCTTACTAGCGGGGGAACCTACGAGCAGTACTTC
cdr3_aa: CASSPGGTVLTSGGTYEQYF

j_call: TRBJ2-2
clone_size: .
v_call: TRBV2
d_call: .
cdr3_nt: TGTGCCGGAGCGGTACGGGCGGACACCGGGGAGCTGTTTTTT
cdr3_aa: CAGAVRADTGELFF

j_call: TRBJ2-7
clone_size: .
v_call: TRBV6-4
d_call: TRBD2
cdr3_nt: TGTGCCAGCAGCCGGACTAGCGGGAGCTCCTACGAGCAGTACTTC
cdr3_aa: CASSRTSGSSYEQYF

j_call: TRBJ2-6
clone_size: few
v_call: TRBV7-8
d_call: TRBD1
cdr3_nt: TGTGCCAGCAGCTTAGGGAACAGGGGGCTCCCTGGGGCCAACGTCCTGACTTTC
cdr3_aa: CASSLGNRGLPGANVLTF

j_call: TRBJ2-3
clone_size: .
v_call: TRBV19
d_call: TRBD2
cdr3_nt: TGTGCCAGTAGTCAGGGGCTGGGCGGGGGGGGAGATACGCAGTATTTT
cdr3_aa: CASSQGLGGGGDTQYF

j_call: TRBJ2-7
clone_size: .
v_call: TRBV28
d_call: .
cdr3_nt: TGTGCCAGCAGTTCGCCGGAGACCTACGAGCAGTACTTC
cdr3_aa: CASSSPETYEQYF

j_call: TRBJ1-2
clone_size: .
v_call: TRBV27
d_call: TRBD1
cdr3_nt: TGTGCCAGCAGTTTAGCCCGACAGGGAACGTATGGCTACACCTTC
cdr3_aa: CASSLARQGTYGYTF

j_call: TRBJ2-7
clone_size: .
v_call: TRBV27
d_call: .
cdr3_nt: TGTGCCAGCACAGGTTCAGGGGACTACGAGCAGTACTTC
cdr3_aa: CASTGSGDYEQYF